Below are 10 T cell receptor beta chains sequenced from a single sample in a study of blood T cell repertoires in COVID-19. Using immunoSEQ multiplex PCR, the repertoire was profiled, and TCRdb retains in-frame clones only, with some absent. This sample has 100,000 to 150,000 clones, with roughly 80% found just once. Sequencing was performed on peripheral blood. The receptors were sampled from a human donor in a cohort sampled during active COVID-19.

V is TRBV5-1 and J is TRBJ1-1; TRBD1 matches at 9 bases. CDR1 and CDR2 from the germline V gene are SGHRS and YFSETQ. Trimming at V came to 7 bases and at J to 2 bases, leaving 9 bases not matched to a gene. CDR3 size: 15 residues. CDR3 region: CASSNRGQRNTEAFF. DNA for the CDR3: TGCGCCAGCTCTAACAGGGGGCAGCGAAACACTGAAGCTTTCTTT.

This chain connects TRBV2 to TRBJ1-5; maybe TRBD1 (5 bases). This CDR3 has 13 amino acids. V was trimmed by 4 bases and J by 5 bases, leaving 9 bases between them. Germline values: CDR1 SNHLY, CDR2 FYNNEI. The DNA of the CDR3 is TGTGCCAGCAGTGCAGGGTGGGATCAGCCCCAGCATTTT. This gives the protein CASSAGWDQPQHF.

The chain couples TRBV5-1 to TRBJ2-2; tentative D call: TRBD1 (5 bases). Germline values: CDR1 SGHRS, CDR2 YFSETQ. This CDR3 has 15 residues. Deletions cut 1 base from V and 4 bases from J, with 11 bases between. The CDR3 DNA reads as TGCGCCAGCAGCTTGATGCAGGGTGGCACCGGGGAGCTGTTTTTT. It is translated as CASSLMQGGTGELFF.

The CDR3 loop reads CASSYSISDGNYGYTF. CDR3 in DNA: TGTGCCAGCAGTTACTCGATATCAGATGGTAACTATGGCTACACCTTC. The J gene is TRBJ1-2, the V gene TRBV6-5, with D unresolved. The CDR3 is 16 residues long. V gave up 0 bases and J gave up 1 base, with 12 bases separating them. Germline CDR1 is MNHEY and CDR2 is SVGAGI.

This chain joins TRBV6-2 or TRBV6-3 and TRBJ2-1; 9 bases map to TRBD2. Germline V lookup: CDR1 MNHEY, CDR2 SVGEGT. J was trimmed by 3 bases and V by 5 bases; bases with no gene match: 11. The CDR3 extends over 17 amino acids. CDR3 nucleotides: TGTGCCAGCAGTGGCCTTGTCCGAGCGGGGGGCTACAATGAGCAGTTCTTC. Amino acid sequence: CASSGLVRAGGYNEQFF.

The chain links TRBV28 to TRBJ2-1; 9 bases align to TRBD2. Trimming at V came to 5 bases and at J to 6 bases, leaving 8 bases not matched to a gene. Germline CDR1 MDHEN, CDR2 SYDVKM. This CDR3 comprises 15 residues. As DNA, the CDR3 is TGTGCCAGCAGTCGGGGTAGCGGGGGTATCAATGAGCAGTTCTTC. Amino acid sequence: CASSRGSGGINEQFF.

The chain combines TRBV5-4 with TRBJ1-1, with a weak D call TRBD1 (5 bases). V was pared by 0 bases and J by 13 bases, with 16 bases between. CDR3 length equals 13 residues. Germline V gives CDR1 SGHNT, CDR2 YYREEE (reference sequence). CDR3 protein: CASSLGQFSDGFF. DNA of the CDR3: TGTGCCAGCAGCTTGGGACAGTTTTCTGACGGTTTCTTT. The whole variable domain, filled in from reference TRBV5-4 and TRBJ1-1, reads ETGVTQSPTHLIKTRGQQVTLRCSSQSGHNTVSWYQQALGQGPQFIFQYYREEENGRGNFPPRFSGLQFPNYSSELNVNALELDDSALYLCASSLGQFSDGFFGQGTRLTVV.

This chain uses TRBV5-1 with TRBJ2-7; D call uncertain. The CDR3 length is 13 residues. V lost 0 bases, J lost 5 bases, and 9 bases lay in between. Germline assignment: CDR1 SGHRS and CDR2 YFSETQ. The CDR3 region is CASSLGLENEQYF. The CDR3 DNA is TGCGCCAGCAGCTTGGGACTGGAGAACGAGCAGTACTTC.

The CDR3 DNA reads TGTGCCAGCAGCGAGGGACAGGGAGGCACCTATAATTCACCCCTCCACTTT. Protein product: CASSEGQGGTYNSPLHF. The chain is built from TRBV6-2 or TRBV6-3 and TRBJ1-6; 9 bases are shared with TRBD1. The CDR3 is made up of 17 amino acids. V was pared by 6 bases and J by 2 bases, with 8 bases of the junction left unmatched. CDR1 and CDR2 (germline): MNHEY, SVGEGT.

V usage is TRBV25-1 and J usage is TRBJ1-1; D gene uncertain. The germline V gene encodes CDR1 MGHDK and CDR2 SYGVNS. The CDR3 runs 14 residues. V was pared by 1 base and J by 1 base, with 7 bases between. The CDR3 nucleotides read TGTGCCAGCAGTGAATCAATTAGGAACACTGAAGCTTTCTTT. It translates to CASSESIRNTEAFF.